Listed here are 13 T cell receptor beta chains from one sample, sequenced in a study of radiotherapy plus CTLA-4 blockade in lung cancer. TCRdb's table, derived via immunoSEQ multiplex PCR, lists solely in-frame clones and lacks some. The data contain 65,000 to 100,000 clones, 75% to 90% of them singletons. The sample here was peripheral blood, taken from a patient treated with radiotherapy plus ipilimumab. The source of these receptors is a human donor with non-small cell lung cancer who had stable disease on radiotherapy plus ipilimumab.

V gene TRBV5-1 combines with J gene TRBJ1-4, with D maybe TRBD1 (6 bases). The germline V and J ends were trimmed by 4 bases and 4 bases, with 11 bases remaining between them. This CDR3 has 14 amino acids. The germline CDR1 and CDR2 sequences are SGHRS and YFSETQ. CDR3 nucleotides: TGCGCCAGCAGCACCGGACAGTATAATGAAAAACTGTTTTTT. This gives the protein CASSTGQYNEKLFF.

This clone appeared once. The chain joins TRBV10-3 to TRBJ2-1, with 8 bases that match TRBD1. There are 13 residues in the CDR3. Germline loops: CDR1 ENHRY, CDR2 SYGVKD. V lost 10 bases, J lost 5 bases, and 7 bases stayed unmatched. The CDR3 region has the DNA TGTGCCACCGACAGGGGAAAGGACAATGAGCAGTTCTTC. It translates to CATDRGKDNEQFF.

CDR3 sequence: CSAVTGSYEQYF. In nucleotides, the CDR3 is TGCAGCGCAGTAACAGGGTCGTACGAGCAGTACTTC. The V and J genes are TRBV29-1 and TRBJ2-7; possible D gene TRBD1, 6 bases. The CDR3 sequence is 12 residues long. The germline V gene encodes CDR1 SQVTM and CDR2 ANQGSEA. Trimming removed 7 bases at V and 4 bases at J, with 14 bases between.

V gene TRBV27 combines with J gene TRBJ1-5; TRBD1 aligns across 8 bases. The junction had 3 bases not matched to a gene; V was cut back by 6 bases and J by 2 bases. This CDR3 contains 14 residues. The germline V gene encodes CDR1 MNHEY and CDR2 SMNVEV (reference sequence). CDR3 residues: CASRTDRGNQPQHF. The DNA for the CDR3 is TGTGCCAGCAGGACGGACAGGGGCAATCAGCCCCAGCATTTT.

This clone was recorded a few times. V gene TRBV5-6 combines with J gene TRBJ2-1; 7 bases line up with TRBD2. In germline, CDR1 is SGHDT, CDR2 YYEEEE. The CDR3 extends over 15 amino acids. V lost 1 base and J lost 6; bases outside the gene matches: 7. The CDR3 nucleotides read TGTGCCAGCAGCTTGAAGGGAGGGCTACTCAATGAGCAGTTCTTC. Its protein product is CASSLKGGLLNEQFF. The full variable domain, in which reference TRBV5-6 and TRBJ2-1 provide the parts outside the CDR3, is DAGVTQSPTHLIKTRGQQVTLRCSPKSGHDTVSWYQQALGQGPQFIFQYYEEEERQRGNFPDRFSGHQFPNYSSELNVNALLLGDSALYLCASSLKGGLLNEQFFGPGTRLTVL.

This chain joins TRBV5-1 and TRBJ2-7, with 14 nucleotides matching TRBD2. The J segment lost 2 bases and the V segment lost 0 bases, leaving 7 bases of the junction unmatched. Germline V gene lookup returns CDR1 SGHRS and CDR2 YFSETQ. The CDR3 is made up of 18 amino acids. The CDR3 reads CASSLASGLAGGTYEQYF. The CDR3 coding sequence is TGCGCCAGCAGCTTGGCCAGTGGACTAGCGGGAGGAACCTACGAGCAGTACTTC.

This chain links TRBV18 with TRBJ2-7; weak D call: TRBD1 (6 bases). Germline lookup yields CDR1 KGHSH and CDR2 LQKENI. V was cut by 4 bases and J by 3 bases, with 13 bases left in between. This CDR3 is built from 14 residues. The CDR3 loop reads CASSLPDRYYEQYF. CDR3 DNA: TGTGCCAGCTCACTACCAGACAGGTACTACGAGCAGTACTTC.

CDR3 bases: TGTGCCAGCAGTTTATACGGTTCCTACTATGGCTACACCTTC. Its translation is CASSLYGSYYGYTF. The chain uses TRBV28 and TRBJ1-2; D gene unclear. CDR1 is MDHEN and CDR2 is SYDVKM in the germline V gene. V lost 1 base and J 3 bases, leaving 9 bases between the germline ends. The length of the CDR3 is 14 residues.

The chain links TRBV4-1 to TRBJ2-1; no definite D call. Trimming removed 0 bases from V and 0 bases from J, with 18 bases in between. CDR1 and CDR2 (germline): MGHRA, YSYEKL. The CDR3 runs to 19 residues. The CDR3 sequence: CASSQEDPSSPSSYNEQFF. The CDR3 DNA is TGCGCCAGCAGCCAAGAGGACCCCAGCAGTCCCAGCTCCTACAATGAGCAGTTCTTC.

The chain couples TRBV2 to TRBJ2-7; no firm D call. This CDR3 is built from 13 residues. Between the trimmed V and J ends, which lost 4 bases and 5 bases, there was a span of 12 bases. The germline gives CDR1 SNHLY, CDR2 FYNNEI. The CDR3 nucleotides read TGTGCCAGCAGTGCTTGGGGAACCAACGAGCAGTACTTC. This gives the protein CASSAWGTNEQYF.

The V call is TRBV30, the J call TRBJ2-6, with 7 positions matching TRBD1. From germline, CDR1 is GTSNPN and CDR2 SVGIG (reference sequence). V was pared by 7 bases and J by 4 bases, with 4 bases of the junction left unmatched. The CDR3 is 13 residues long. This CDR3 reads CALDREGANVLTF. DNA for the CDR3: TGTGCCTTAGACAGGGAGGGGGCCAACGTCCTGACTTTC.

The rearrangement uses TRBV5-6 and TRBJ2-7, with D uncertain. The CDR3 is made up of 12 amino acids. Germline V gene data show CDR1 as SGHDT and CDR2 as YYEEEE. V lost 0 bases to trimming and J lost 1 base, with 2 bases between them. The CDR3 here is CASSLASYEQYF. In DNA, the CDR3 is TGTGCCAGCAGCTTGGCGTCCTACGAGCAGTACTTC.

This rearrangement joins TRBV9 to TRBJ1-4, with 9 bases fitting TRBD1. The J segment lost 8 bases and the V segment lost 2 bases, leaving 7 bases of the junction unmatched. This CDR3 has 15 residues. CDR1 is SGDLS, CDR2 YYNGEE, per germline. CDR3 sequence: CASSVTGQGYEKLFF. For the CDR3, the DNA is TGTGCCAGCAGCGTGACCGGACAGGGGTACGAAAAACTGTTTTTT. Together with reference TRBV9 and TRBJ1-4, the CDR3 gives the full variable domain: DSGVTQTPKHLITATGQRVTLRCSPRSGDLSVYWYQQSLDQGLQFLIQYYNGEERAKGNILERFSAQQFPDLHSELNLSSLELGDSALYFCASSVTGQGYEKLFFGSGTQLSVL.